This T cell receptor beta chain was profiled in a study of cytotoxic CD8 clonotypes in ibrutinib-treated CLL. Trimming cost V 2 bases and J 4 bases, with 8 bases left between them. Looked up from germline, CDR1 is GTSNPN and CDR2 is SVGIG (reference sequence). CDR3 length equals 12 residues. Produced via immunoSEQ multiplex PCR; TCRdb's table is partial and in-frame only. The sample carries approximately 90,000 clones, about 74% recorded once. In regard to this clone: Its antigen is not identified.

Overall study findings and caveats: Rising at ibrutinib response, clonality subsequently fell back toward baseline at progression. Clonotypes that were public were uncommon, and they contracted or stayed stable on treatment.

The sequence was collected from a human donor with chronic lymphocytic leukemia. The V and J genes are TRBV30 and TRBJ2-5; D gene unclear. Here the sequenced sample was PBMCs, taken after 24 months of ibrutinib treatment. Here the CDR3 reads CAWSFEGETQYF. DNA of the CDR3: TGTGCCTGGAGTTTTGAAGGAGAGACCCAGTACTTC.